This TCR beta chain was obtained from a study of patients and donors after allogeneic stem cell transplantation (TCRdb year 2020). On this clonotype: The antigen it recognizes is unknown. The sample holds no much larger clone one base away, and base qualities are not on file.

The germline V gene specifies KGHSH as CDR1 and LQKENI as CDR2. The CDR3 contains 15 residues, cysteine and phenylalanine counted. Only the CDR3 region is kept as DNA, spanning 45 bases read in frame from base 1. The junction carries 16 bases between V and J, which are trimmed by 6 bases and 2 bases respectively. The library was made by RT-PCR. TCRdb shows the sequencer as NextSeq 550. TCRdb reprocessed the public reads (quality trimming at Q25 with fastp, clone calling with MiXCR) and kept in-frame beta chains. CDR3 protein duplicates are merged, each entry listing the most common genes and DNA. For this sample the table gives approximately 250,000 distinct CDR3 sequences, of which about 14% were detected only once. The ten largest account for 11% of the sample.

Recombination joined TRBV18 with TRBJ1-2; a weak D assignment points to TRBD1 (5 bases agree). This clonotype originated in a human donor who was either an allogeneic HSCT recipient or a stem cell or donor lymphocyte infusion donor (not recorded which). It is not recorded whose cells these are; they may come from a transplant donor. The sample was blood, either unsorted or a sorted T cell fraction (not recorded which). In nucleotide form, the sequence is TGTGCCAGCTCGCGTACCAGGGAAGGGAACTATGGCTACACCTTC. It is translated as CASSRTREGNYGYTF.